The entry below gives a single T cell receptor beta chain sequence along with its context. The CDR3 length is 14 residues. Trimming took 6 bases from V and 4 from J; bases not matched to a gene: 6. CDR1 SNHLY and CDR2 FYNNEI come from the germline V gene. These data belong to a study of blood T cell repertoires in COVID-19. Assay: immunoSEQ multiplex PCR; the TCRdb copy retains only in-frame clones and omits some. The repertoire has about 200,000 clones, 65% to 85% of them found once; the top ten carry less than 11%. The chain combines TRBV2 with TRBJ1-5, with TRBD1 matching over 7 bases. The sequenced sample was peripheral blood. This TCR was sampled from a woman aged 80 or older with acute or convalescent COVID-19. CDR3 sequence: CASRGDSGNQPQHF. In nucleotides, the CDR3 is TGTGCCAGCAGGGGGGACAGTGGGAATCAGCCCCAGCATTTT. Looking up the rest from reference TRBV2 and TRBJ1-5 gives the full variable domain: EPEVTQTPSHQVTQMGQEVILRCVPISNHLYFYWYRQILGQKVEFLVSFYNNEISEKSEIFDDQFSVERPDGSNFTLKIRSTKLEDSAMYFCASRGDSGNQPQHFGDGTRLSIL.